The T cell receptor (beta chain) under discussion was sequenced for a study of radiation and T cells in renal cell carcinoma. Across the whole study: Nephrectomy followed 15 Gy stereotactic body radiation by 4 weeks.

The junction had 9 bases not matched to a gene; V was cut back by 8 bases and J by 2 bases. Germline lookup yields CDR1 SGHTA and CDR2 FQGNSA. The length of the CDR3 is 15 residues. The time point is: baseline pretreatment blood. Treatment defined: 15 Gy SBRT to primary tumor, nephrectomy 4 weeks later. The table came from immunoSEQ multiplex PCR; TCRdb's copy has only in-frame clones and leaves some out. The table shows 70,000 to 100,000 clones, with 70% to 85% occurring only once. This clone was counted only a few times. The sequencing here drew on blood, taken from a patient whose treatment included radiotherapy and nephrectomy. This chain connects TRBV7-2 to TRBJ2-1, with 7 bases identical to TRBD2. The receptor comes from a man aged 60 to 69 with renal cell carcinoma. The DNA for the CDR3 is TGTGCCAGCTGTATCTCCGGGACTACCTACAATGAGCAGTTCTTC. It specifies CASCISGTTYNEQFF.